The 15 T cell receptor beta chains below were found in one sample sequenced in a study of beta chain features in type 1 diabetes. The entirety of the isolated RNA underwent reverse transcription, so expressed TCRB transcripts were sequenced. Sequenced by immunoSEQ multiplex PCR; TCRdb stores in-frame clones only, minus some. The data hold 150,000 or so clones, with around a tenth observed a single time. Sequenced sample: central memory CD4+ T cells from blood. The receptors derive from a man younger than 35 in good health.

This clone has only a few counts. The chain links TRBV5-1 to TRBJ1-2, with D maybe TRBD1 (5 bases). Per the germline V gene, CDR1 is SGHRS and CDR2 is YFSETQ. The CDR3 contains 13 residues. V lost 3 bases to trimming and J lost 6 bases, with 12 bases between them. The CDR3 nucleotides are TGCGCCAGCAGCTGGGGCCCAGGGAATGGCTACACCTTC. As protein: CASSWGPGNGYTF.

CDR3 amino acids: CAGDTRLYEQYF. CDR3 sequence (DNA): TGTGCCGGGGACACAAGACTATACGAGCAGTACTTC. V usage is TRBV21-1 and J usage is TRBJ2-7; the table's D call, TRBD1, has no DNA check behind it. TRBV21-1 is marked as a pseudogene. CDR3 size: 12 residues.

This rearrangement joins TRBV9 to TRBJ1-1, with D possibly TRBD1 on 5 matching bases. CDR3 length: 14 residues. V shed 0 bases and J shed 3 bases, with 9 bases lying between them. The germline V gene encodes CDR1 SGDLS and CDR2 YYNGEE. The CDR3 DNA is TGTGCCAGCAGCGTAGCTTCCAGGGACACTGAAGCTTTCTTT. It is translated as CASSVASRDTEAFF.

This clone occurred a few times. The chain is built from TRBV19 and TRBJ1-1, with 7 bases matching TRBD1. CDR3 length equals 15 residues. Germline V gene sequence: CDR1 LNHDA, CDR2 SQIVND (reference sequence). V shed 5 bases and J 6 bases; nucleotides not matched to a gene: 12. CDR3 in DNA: TGTGCCAGTAGTGGGCAGACAGGGTTCATCGCTGAAGCTTTCTTT. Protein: CASSGQTGFIAEAFF.

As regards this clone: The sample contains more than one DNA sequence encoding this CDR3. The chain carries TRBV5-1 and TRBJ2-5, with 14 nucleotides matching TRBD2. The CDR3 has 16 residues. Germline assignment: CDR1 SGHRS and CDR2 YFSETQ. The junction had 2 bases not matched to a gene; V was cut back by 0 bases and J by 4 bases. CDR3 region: CASSLAGTSGGETQYF. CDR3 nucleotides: TGCGCCAGCAGCTTGGCCGGGACTAGCGGGGGAGAGACCCAGTACTTC. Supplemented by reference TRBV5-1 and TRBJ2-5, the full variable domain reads KAGVTQTPRYLIKTRGQQVTLSCSPISGHRSVSWYQQTPGQGLQFLFEYFSETQRNKGNFPGRFSGRQFSNSRSEMNVSTLELGDSALYLCASSLAGTSGGETQYFGPGTRLLVL.

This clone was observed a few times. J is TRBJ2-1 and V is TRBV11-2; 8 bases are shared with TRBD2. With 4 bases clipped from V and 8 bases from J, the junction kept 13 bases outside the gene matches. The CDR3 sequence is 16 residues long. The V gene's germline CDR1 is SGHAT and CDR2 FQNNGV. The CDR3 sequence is CASSSVQRGPSDEQFF. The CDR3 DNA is TGTGCCAGCAGCTCGGTCCAGCGGGGGCCTAGTGATGAGCAGTTCTTC.

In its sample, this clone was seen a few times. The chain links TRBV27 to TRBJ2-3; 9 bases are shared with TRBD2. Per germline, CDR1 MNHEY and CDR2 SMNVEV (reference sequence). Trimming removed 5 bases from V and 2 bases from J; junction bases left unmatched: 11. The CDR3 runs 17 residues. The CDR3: CASSPGGLARHTDTQYF. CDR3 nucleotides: TGTGCCAGCAGTCCGGGGGGACTAGCAAGGCACACAGATACGCAGTATTTT.

In DNA form, the CDR3 reads TGTGCCAGCAGTGACTCCGGGACAGCTGGCTACACCTTC. It specifies CASSDSGTAGYTF. The chain links TRBV6-4 to TRBJ1-2, with 7 bases aligning to TRBD1. CDR1 is MRHNA and CDR2 is SNTAGT in the germline V gene. V lost 0 bases and J lost 7; bases outside the gene matches: 2. The CDR3 runs 13 residues.

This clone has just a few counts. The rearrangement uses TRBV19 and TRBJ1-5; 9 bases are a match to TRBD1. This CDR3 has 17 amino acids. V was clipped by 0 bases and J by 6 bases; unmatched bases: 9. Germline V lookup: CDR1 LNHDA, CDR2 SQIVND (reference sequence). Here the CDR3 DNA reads TGTGCCAGTAGTATAGATCCGGGACAGGGTGGTCTTCAGCCCCAGCATTTT. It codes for CASSIDPGQGGLQPQHF.

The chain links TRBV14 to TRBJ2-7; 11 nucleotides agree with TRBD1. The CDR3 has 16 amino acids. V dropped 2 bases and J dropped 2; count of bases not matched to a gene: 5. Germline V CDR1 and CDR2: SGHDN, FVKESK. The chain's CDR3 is CASSQQPGQGAYEQYF. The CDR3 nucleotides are TGTGCCAGCAGCCAACAACCGGGACAGGGGGCCTACGAGCAGTACTTC.

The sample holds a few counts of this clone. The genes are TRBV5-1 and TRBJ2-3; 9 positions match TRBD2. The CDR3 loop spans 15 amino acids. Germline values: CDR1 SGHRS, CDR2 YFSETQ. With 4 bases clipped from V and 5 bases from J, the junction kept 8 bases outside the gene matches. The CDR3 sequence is CASSESAGGQDTQYF. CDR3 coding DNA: TGCGCCAGCAGCGAGAGTGCGGGGGGGCAAGATACGCAGTATTTT. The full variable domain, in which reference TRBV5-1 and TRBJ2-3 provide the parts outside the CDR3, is KAGVTQTPRYLIKTRGQQVTLSCSPISGHRSVSWYQQTPGQGLQFLFEYFSETQRNKGNFPGRFSGRQFSNSRSEMNVSTLELGDSALYLCASSESAGGQDTQYFGPGTRLTVL.

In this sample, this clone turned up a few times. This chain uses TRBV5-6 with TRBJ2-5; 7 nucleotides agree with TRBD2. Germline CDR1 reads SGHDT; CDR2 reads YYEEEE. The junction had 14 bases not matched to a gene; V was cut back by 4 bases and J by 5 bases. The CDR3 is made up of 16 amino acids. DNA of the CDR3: TGTGCCAGCAGCCTCGGACTAGTCCCCCATGGGGAGACCCAGTACTTC. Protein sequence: CASSLGLVPHGETQYF.

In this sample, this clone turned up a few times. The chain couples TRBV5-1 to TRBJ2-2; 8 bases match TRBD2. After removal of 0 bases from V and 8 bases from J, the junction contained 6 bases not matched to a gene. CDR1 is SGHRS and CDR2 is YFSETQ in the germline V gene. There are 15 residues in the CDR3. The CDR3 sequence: CASSLVSAGAGELFF. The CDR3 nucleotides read TGCGCCAGCAGCTTGGTTTCAGCGGGGGCTGGGGAGCTGTTTTTT. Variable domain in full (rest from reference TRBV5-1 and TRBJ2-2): KAGVTQTPRYLIKTRGQQVTLSCSPISGHRSVSWYQQTPGQGLQFLFEYFSETQRNKGNFPGRFSGRQFSNSRSEMNVSTLELGDSALYLCASSLVSAGAGELFFGEGSRLTVL.

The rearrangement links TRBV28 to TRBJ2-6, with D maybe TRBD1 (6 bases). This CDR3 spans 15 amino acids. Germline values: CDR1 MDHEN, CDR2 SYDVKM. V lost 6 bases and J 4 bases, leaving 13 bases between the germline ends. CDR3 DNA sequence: TGTGCCAGCAGATCAACAGGGTCGGGGGCCAACGTCCTGACTTTC. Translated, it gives CASRSTGSGANVLTF.

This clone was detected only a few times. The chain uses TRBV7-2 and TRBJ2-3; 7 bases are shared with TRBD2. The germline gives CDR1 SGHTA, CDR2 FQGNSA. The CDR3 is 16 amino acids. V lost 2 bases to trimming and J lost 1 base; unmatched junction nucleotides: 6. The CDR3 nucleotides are TGTGCCAGCAGCTTACTCGGCGCGGGGGGCACAGATACGCAGTATTTT. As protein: CASSLLGAGGTDTQYF.